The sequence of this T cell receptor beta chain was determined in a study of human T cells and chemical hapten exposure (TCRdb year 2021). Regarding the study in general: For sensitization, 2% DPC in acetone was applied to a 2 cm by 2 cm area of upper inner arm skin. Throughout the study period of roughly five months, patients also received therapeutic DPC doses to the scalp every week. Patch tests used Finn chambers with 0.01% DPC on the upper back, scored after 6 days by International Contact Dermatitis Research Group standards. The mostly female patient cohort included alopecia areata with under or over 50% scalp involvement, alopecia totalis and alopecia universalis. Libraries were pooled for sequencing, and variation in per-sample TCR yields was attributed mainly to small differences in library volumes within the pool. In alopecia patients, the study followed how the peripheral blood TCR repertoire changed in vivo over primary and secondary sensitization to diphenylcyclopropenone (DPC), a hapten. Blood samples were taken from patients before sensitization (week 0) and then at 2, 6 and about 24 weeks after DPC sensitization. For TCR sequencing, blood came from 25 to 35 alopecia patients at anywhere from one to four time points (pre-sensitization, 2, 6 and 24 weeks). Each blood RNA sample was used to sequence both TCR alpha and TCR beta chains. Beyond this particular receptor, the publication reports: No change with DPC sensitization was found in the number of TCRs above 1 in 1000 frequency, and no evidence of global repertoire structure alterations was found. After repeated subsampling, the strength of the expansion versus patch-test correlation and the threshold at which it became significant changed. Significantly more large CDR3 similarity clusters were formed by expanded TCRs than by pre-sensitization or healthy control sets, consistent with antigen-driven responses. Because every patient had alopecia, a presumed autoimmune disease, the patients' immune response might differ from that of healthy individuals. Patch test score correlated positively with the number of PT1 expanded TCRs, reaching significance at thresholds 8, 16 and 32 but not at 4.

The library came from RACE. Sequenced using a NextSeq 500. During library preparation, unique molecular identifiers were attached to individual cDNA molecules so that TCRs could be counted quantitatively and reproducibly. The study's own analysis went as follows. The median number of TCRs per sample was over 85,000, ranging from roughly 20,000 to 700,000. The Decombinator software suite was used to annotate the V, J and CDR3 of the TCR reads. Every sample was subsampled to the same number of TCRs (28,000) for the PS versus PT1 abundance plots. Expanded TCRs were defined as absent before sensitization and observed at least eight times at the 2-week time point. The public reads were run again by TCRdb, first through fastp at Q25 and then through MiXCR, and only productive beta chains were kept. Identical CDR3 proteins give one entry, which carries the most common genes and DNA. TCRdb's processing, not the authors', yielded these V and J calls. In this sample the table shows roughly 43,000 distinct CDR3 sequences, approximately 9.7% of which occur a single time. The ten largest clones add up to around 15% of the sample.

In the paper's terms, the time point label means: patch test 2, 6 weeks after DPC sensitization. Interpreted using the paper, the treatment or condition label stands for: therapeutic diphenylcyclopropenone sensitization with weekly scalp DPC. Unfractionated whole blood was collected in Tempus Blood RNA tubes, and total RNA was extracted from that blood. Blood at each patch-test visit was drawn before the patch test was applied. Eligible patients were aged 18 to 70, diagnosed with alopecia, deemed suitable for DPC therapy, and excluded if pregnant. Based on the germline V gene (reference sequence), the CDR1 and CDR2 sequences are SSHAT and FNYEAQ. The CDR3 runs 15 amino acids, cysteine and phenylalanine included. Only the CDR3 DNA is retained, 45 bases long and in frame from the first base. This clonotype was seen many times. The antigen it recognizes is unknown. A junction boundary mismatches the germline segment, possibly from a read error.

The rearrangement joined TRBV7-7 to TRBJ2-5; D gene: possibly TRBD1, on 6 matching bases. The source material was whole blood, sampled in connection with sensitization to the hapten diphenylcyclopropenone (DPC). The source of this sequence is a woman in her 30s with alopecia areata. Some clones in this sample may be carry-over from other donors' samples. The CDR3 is CASSLAGVGQETQYF. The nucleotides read TGTGCTAGCAGCTTAGCAGGGGTGGGACAAGAGACCCAGTACTTC.